This T cell receptor (beta chain) was documented in a study of shared clonotypes between healthy human individuals. With 0 bases removed from V and 1 base from J, the gap between germline ends came to 11 bases. The CDR3 runs 16 residues. The germline V gene encodes CDR1 SGDLS and CDR2 YYNGEE. Evenly divided among several immunoSEQ plates was the genomic DNA of each subset. The repertoire was sequenced with immunoSEQ multiplex PCR; TCRdb's copy has only in-frame clones and lacks some. The data show more than 2 million clones, just over 90% seen once. Cells designated naive CD8 were CD45RO-negative and were positively selected for CCR7, with terminally differentiated effector memory CD45RA+ cells excluded.

The origin of this receptor is a man in his late teens or twenties in good health. Some clones in this sample may be carry-over from other donors' samples. Sequencing input: naive CD8+ T cells from PBMCs. The genes are TRBV9 and TRBJ2-1, with TRBD2 as a possible D gene (6 bases). The CDR3 here is CASSVAASESYNEQFF. The CDR3 nucleotides read TGTGCCAGCAGCGTAGCAGCTAGCGAGTCCTACAATGAGCAGTTCTTC.